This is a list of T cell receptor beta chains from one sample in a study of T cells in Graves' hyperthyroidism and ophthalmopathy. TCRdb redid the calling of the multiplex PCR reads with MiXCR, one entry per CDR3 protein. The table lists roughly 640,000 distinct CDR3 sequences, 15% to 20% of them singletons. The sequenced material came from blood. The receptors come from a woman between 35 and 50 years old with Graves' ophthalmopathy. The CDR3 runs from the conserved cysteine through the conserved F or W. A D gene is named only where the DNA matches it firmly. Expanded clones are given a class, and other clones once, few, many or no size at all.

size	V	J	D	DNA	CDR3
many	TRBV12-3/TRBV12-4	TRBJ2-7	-	TGTGCCAGCAGTTTCTCAAACGAGCAGTACTTC	CASSFSNEQYF
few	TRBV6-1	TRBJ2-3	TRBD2	TGTGCCAGCAGTAGCCCCCCGACTAGCCGGGCAGATACGCAGTATTTT	CASSSPPTSRADTQYF
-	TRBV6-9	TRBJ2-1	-	TGTGCCAGCAGTTATCGAAGCGGCGGCGTCTCCTACAATGAGCAGTTCTTC	CASSYRSGGVSYNEQFF
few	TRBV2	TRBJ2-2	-	TGTGCCAGCAGTGAAGTCGGGGTAGTCACCGGGGAGCTGTTTTTT	CASSEVGVVTGELFF
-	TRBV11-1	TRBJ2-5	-	TGTGCCAGCAGCCCCGGGACAAGGGAAGTGGAGACCCAGTACTTC	CASSPGTREVETQYF
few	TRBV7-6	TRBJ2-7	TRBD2	TGTGCCAGCAGCTACGGAGGCGGGAGGGCATCCGAGCAGTACTTC	CASSYGGGRASEQYF
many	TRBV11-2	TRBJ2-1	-	TGTGCCAGCAGCTTTTCCCAGGCAGGAAACAATGAGCAGTTCTTC	CASSFSQAGNNEQFF
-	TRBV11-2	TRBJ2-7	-	TGTGCCAGCAGCTTAGAGCCTACGACCCCCTACGAGCAGTACTTC	CASSLEPTTPYEQYF
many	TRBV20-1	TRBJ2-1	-	TGCAGTGCTAATCAGGGGGCGGGAGTTTATTCCAATGAGCAGTTCTTC	CSANQGAGVYSNEQFF
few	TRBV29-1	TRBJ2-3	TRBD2	TGCAGCGTTGAAGTGACTAGCGGGGCTGGGGATACGCAGTATTTT	CSVEVTSGAGDTQYF
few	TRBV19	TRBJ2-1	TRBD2	TGTGCCAGTAGTATATCTGCTAGCGGGAGTTTTTATGAGCAGTTCTTC	CASSISASGSFYEQFF
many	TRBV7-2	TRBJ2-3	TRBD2	TGTGCCAGCAGCTCCCGGACTAGCGGGCGGCACACAGATACGCAGTATTTT	CASSSRTSGRHTDTQYF
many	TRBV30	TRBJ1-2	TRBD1	TGTGCCTGGTCAGGGGGCTTTGGCTACACCTTC	CAWSGGFGYTF
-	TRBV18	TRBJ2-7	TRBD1	TGTGCCAGCTCACTTCAATTCGGGACAGGAAGCTCCTACGAGCAGTACTTC	CASSLQFGTGSSYEQYF
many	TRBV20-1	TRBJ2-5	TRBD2	TGCAGTGCTAAGTTTAGCGGGGCTGCACAAGAGACCCAGTACTTC	CSAKFSGAAQETQYF
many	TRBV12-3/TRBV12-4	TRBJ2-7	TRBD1	TGTGCCAGCAGTGGGGACAGGGGTTGGGGAGAGCAGTACTTC	CASSGDRGWGEQYF
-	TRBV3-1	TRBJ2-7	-	TGTGCCAGCAGCCGAAAGCCTCCGGTAGGGGACTCCTACGAGCAGTACTTC	CASSRKPPVGDSYEQYF
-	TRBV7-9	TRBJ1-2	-	TGTGCCAGCAGCTTCATGGTAGCGGTCTATGGCTACACCTTC	CASSFMVAVYGYTF
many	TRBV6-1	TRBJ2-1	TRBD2	TGTGCCACCTTTAGCGGGGGGGCGGGGAATGAGCAGTTCTTC	CATFSGGAGNEQFF
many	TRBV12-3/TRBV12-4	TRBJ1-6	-	TGTGCCAGCAGCTCGGGGTTGTATAATTCACCCCTCCACTTT	CASSSGLYNSPLHF
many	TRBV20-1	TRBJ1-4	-	TGCAGTGCTCCTCTCGAGGGAGGTTATGAAAAACTGTTTTTT	CSAPLEGGYEKLFF
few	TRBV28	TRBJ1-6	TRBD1	TGTGCCAGTAACCCGGGACAGGGTGCTAATTCACCCCTCCACTTT	CASNPGQGANSPLHF
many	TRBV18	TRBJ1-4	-	TGTGCCAGCTCACCCTCTTCCGGGAGTGAAAAACTGTTTTTT	CASSPSSGSEKLFF
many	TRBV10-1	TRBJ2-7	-	TGCGCCAGCAGCGAGCAGTCAGTCGGCGAGCAGTACTTC	CASSEQSVGEQYF
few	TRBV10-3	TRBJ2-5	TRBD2	TGTGCCATCAGTACTAGCGGCAGTCCCGAGGGCCAGTACTTC	CAISTSGSPEGQYF
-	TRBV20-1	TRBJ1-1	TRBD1	TGCAGTGCTAGAGTGGACAGGCAGGGGAACACTGAAGCTTTCTTT	CSARVDRQGNTEAFF
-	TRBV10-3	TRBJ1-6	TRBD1	TGTGCCGTGGGGACAGACTATCTTAATTCACCCCTCCACTTT	CAVGTDYLNSPLHF
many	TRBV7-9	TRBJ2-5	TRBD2	TGTGCCAGCATCCGATTGGGGGACTACCACGAGACCCAGTACTTC	CASIRLGDYHETQYF
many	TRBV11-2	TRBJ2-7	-	TGTGCCAGCAGCCGCGTGGCCACCGGCTCCTACGAGCAGTACTTC	CASSRVATGSYEQYF
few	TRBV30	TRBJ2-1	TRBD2	TGTGCCTGGAGTTTGGGACTAGCGGGGGGCCGGGAGCAGTTCTTC	CAWSLGLAGGREQFF
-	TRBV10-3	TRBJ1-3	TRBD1	TGTGCCATACAGGGGGATGGAAACACCATATATTTT	CAIQGDGNTIYF
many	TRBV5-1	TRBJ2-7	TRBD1	TGCGCCAGCAGCTTGGCGGCCGGGACAGGGTACAACGAGCAGTACTTC	CASSLAAGTGYNEQYF
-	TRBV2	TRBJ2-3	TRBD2	TGTGCCAGCAGTGAACGTTTAGCGGGAGAGCATACGCAGTATTTT	CASSERLAGEHTQYF
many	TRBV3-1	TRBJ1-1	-	TGTGCCAGCAGCCAGAGATGGGACACTGAAGCTTTCTTT	CASSQRWDTEAFF
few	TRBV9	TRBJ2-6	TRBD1	TGTGCCAGCAGCGTTATGCCGGGACAGGGGCCTGGGGCCAACGTCCTGACTTTC	CASSVMPGQGPGANVLTF
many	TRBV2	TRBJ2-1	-	TGTGCCAGCAGTTACGGAGGGGAGCAGTTCTTC	CASSYGGEQFF
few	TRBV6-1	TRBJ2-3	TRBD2	TGTGCCAGCAGTCCCCCGCCGACTAGCGGGAGACCAGATACGCAGTATTTT	CASSPPPTSGRPDTQYF
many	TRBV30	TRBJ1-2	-	TGTGCCTGGGAACGGGCGTTAAGCTATGGCTACACCTTC	CAWERALSYGYTF
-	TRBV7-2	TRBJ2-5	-	TGTGCCAGCAGCTTTCCCGTCGCGGGACAAGAGACCCAGTACTTC	CASSFPVAGQETQYF
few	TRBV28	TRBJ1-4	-	TGTGCCGGTAATGGTGGTTCAACTAATGAAAAACTGTTTTTT	CAGNGGSTNEKLFF
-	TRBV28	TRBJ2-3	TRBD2	TGTGCCAGCTCAAGCGGGACCCACCCCTTGTATTTT	CASSSGTHPLYF
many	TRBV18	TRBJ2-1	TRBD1	TGTGCCAGCTCAGCAGGGACAGGACAAGAGCAGTTCTTC	CASSAGTGQEQFF
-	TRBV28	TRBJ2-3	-	TGTGCCAGCAGGTTAACCCAAGATACGCGGTATTTT	CASRLTQDTRYF
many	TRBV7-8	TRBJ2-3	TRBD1	TGTGCCAGCAGCCTCGCCTCCGGACAGGGCTTTCTTACAGATACGCAGTATTTT	CASSLASGQGFLTDTQYF
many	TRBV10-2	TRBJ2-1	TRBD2	TGCGCCAGCAGTGAGTGGGCGGGGGAAGCTGAGCAGTTCTTC	CASSEWAGEAEQFF
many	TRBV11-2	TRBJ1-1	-	TGTGCCAGCAGCTACGTTTCAGGGAACACTGAAGCTTTCTTT	CASSYVSGNTEAFF
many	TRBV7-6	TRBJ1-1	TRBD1	TGTGCCAGCAGCACTAACCCGGGACAGGGTGAAGCTTTCTTT	CASSTNPGQGEAFF
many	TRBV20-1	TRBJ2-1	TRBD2	TGCAGTGCTAGAGATCCCCTGACTAGCGGGGAACACAATGAGCAGTTCTTC	CSARDPLTSGEHNEQFF
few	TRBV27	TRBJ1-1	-	TGTGCCAGCAGTTTTCTAACAGGAGACACTGAAGCTTTCTTT	CASSFLTGDTEAFF
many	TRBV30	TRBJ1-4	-	TGTGCCGCCGGGACGGTCAATGAAAAACTGTTTTTT	CAAGTVNEKLFF